Below, 2 T cell receptor beta chains from the same sample are listed, as sequenced in a study of memory CD4+ T cells and cytomegalovirus serostatus. Here immunoSEQ multiplex PCR was the method, and the copy in TCRdb shows in-frame clones only, minus some. The sample has around 50,000 clones, roughly 78% seen once. The sort gate was single viable CD3+CD4+CD8-CD45RO+ cells for memory CD4+ T cells. Sequenced input: memory CD4+ T cells from blood. The origin of the receptors is an adult in good health and CMV-seronegative.

V and J are TRBV7-2 and TRBJ1-1, with 10 bases that match TRBD1. Unmatched junction bases numbered 3, after V lost 5 bases and J lost 3 bases. The CDR3 length is 14 residues. Germline V gene sequence: CDR1 SGHTA, CDR2 FQGNSA. The CDR3 is CASSQGQGDTEAFF. CDR3 nucleotide sequence: TGTGCCAGCAGCCAAGGACAGGGGGACACTGAAGCTTTCTTT.

J is TRBJ1-1 and V is TRBV5-4; D unresolved. The germline gives CDR1 SGHNT, CDR2 YYREEE (reference sequence). Deletions cut 3 bases from V and 2 bases from J, with 14 bases between. The CDR3 spans 15 residues. Written as DNA, the CDR3 is TGTGCCAGCAGCTCGTTCCTCACGGGCAACACTGAAGCTTTCTTT. Its protein product is CASSSFLTGNTEAFF.